Sequencing of this T cell receptor beta chain was carried out in a study of cytomegalovirus exposure and HLA in healthy donors. The CDR3 runs to 14 residues. The germline V gene has CDR1 MNHNS and CDR2 SASEGT. J was trimmed by 4 bases and V by 3 bases; bases with no gene match: 2. This PCR relied on a set of 60 Vbeta primers and 13 Jbeta primers. TCRdb's table, derived via immunoSEQ multiplex PCR, lists solely in-frame clones and lacks some. The table records some 65,000 clones, roughly two thirds of them present only once. The receptor was isolated from a man aged 30 to 39 in good health and CMV-seronegative. The chain carries TRBV6-1 and TRBJ2-1; 8 bases align to TRBD2. Sequenced input: PBMCs. Written as DNA, the CDR3 is TGTGCCAGCAGTGACGGGGGGGAATACAATGAGCAGTTCTTC. Translation gives CASSDGGEYNEQFF.